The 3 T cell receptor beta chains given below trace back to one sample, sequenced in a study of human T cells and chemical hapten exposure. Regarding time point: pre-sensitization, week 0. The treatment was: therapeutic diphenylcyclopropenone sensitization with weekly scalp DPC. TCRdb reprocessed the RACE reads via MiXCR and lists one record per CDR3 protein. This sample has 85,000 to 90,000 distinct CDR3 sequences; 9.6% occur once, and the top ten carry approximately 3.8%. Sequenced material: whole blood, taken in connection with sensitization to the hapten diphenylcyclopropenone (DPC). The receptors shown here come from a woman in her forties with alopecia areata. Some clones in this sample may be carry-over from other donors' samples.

The CDR3 bases are TGTGCCAGCAGTTTGGGGCTGACACTACAGAATGAGCAGTTCTTC. Translation: CASSLGLTLQNEQFF. This chain uses TRBV28 with TRBJ2-1; the D gene is possibly TRBD1 (5 bases). CDR3 length: 15 residues. Germline CDR1 reads MDHEN; CDR2 reads SYDVKM. The ends were cut back, 3 bases at V and 7 bases at J, with 16 bases in the middle.

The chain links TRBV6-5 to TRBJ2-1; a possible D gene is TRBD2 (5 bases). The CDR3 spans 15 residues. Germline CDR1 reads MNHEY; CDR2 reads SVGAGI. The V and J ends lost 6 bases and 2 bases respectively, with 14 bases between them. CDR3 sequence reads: CASSQSGVPYNEQFF. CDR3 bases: TGTGCCAGCAGCCAGTCCGGGGTACCCTACAATGAGCAGTTCTTC.

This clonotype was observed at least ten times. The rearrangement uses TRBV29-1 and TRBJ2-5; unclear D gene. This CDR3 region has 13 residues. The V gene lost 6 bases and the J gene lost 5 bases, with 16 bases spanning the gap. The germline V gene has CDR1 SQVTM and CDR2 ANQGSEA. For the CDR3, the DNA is TGCAGCGTCGGTGTCCGGCCGAGGGAGACCCAGTACTTC. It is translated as CSVGVRPRETQYF.